The subject of this entry is one T cell receptor beta chain. Its target is unknown. These data originate in a study of blood T cells in healthy people across ages. A second PCR of roughly 6 to 12 cycles used a sample-barcoded 5' primer and a J-beta primer mix. TCRdb processed the 5' RACE reads anew with MiXCR; each CDR3 protein has one entry. Of approximately 800,000 distinct CDR3 sequences detected, around three fifths appear once; the ten largest clones hold under 30%. Study findings and constraints: Roughly linear declines in TCR beta diversity per million T cells occurred with age. It was found that TCR beta diversity correlated strongly with the percentage of naive T cells.

Sequenced input: blood. The clonotype comes from a man between 40 and 49 years old in good health.

The CDR3 DNA follows: TGCAGTGCCAGAACGAATCGGGACAGGAATTCACCCCTCCACTTT. It encodes CSARTNRDRNSPLHF. The chain carries TRBV20-1 and TRBJ1-6, with 8 bases aligning to TRBD1. This CDR3 is 15 amino acids long. The ends lost 6 bases at V and 7 bases at J; junction bases unmatched: 11. The V gene's germline CDR1 is DFQATT and CDR2 SNEGSKA (reference sequence).